These 18 T cell receptor beta chains were all obtained from the same sample, sequenced in a study of beta chain features in type 1 diabetes. TCRB transcripts that were expressed got sequenced, as all of the isolated RNA had been reverse transcribed. TCRdb keeps only in-frame clones here, not all; method: immunoSEQ multiplex PCR. The sample includes fewer than 500,000 clones, more than 11% of them seen just once. Specimen: naive CD4+ T cells from blood. The receptors shown here come from a man in his thirties or forties in good health.

The sample holds a few counts of this clone. J is TRBJ2-3 and V is TRBV28, with 11 bases matching TRBD2. The CDR3 extends over 15 amino acids. Germline-derived CDR1 and CDR2 are MDHEN and SYDVKM. Trimming cost V 10 bases and J 0 bases; bases outside gene matches: 6. CDR3 residues: CATRLAGSSTDTQYF. CDR3 in DNA: TGTGCCACCCGACTAGCGGGATCTAGCACAGATACGCAGTATTTT.

V and J are TRBV4-1 and TRBJ2-7, with D unclear. The V end lost 6 bases, the J end lost 3 bases, and 6 bases lay between the germline ends. CDR3 length: 11 residues. Germline V gene data show CDR1 as MGHRA and CDR2 as YSYEKL. CDR3 bases: TGCGCCAGCAGGCGAGGCTACGAGCAGTACTTC. Residues: CASRRGYEQYF.

The genes are TRBV9 and TRBJ1-2, with D uncertain. V dropped 4 bases and J dropped 3 bases, with 16 bases sitting between them. Looked up from germline, CDR1 is SGDLS and CDR2 is YYNGEE. The CDR3 runs to 15 residues. The CDR3 DNA reads as TGTGCCAGCAGCTTTGAAGACGGAGTATACTATGGCTACACCTTC. Amino acids: CASSFEDGVYYGYTF.

Only a few counts were recorded for this clone. The J gene is TRBJ2-3, the V gene TRBV6-1; perhaps TRBD1 as D (6 bases). The V gene's germline CDR1 is MNHNS and CDR2 SASEGT. The CDR3 consists of 17 residues. V was clipped by 1 base and J by 0 bases, with 14 bases between them. In DNA form, the CDR3 reads TGTGCCAGCAGTGAAGTGGGGGCAGGCCCTAGCACAGATACGCAGTATTTT. Its translation is CASSEVGAGPSTDTQYF.

The table lists this clone with a few counts. V usage is TRBV30 and J usage is TRBJ2-3; D unclear. Germline V gene data show CDR1 as GTSNPN and CDR2 as SVGIG (reference sequence). V was clipped by 3 bases and J by 2 bases, with 12 bases between them. The CDR3 length is 14 residues. The CDR3 nucleotides read TGTGCCTGGAGGTGGTCAGGAGTCACAGATACGCAGTATTTT. Its protein product is CAWRWSGVTDTQYF.

This clone has more than one count but fewer than ten. This chain connects TRBV5-1 to TRBJ2-1; 8 nucleotides match TRBD2. Looked up from germline, CDR1 is SGHRS and CDR2 is YFSETQ. Trimming at V came to 1 base and at J to 5 bases, leaving 5 bases not matched to a gene. The CDR3 length is 15 residues. CDR3 in DNA: TGCGCCAGCAGCTTGCAGCGGGAGTTGAACAATGAGCAGTTCTTC. Translation gives CASSLQRELNNEQFF.

The chain combines TRBV30 with TRBJ2-5, with 8 bases lining up with TRBD2. Germline lookup yields CDR1 GTSNPN and CDR2 SVGIG (reference sequence). This CDR3 spans 12 amino acids. The ends lost 5 bases at V and 5 bases at J; junction bases unmatched: 4. Written as DNA, the CDR3 is TGTGCCTGGGCTCTAGCGGGTGAGACCCAGTACTTC. It codes for CAWALAGETQYF.

This clone was picked up many times. J is TRBJ2-1 and V is TRBV4-3; D is unresolved. Trimming left V 4 bases short and J 10 bases short, with 11 bases between. Germline V gives CDR1 LGHNA, CDR2 YSLEER. This CDR3 is 12 amino acids long. CDR3 DNA sequence: TGCGCCAGCAGCCTAATCGGTTGGGAGCAGTTCTTC. Protein: CASSLIGWEQFF.

The chain carries TRBV7-6 and TRBJ2-3; a possible D gene is TRBD1 (7 bases). The V gene's germline CDR1 is SGHVS and CDR2 FNYEAQ. Trimming left V 5 bases short and J 4 bases short, with 13 bases between. This CDR3 region has 14 residues. The CDR3 DNA follows: TGTGCCAGCAGCGCGGGACAGTGGGCAGATACGCAGTATTTT. This encodes CASSAGQWADTQYF.

On this clone itself: Here the CDR3 omits its conserved ending phenylalanine or tryptophan, so a read error is the likely source. V gene TRBV9 combines with J gene TRBJ2-7; 12 nucleotides agree with TRBD2. This CDR3 is built from 19 residues. V gave up 4 bases and J gave up 1 base; unmatched junction bases: 15. Germline CDR1 reads SGDLS; CDR2 reads YYNGEE. The CDR3 loop is CASSPAPGLAGRASYEQYL. CDR3 in DNA: TGTGCCAGCAGCCCCGCTCCGGGACTAGCGGGCCGTGCTTCCTACGAGCAGTACCTC.

J is TRBJ2-7 and V is TRBV7-6; 7 bases match TRBD1. J lost 3 bases, V lost 0 bases, and 8 bases had no gene match. The CDR3 length is 16 residues. The germline CDR1 and CDR2 sequences are SGHVS and FNYEAQ. Here the CDR3 DNA reads TGTGCCAGCAGCTTAGCCCTCCGACAGGGAAACTACGAGCAGTACTTC. This sequence encodes CASSLALRQGNYEQYF.

The rearrangement links TRBV7-2 to TRBJ2-5; TRBD2 is a possible D gene (5 bases). Germline assignment: CDR1 SGHTA and CDR2 FQGNSA. This CDR3 is 18 amino acids long. The V and J ends lost 5 bases and 0 bases respectively, with 22 bases between them. CDR3: CASSPEGRASRYQETQYF. In nucleotides, the CDR3 is TGTGCCAGCAGCCCCGAGGGTAGGGCTAGCCGGTACCAAGAGACCCAGTACTTC.

Only a few counts were recorded for this clone. The V gene is TRBV7-2, the J gene TRBJ2-5; D may be TRBD1 (5 bases). The CDR3 runs to 13 residues. Germline CDR1 SGHTA, CDR2 FQGNSA. V lost 5 bases to trimming and J lost 5 bases, with 12 bases between them. CDR3 residues: CASSSSGLETQYF. The DNA for the CDR3 is TGTGCCAGCAGCAGTTCAGGGTTGGAGACCCAGTACTTC.

The gene calls are TRBV27 and TRBJ2-3; 10 bases line up with TRBD2. The V and J ends lost 6 bases and 2 bases, in that order; junction bases with no gene match: 11. Germline-derived CDR1 and CDR2 are MNHEY and SMNVEV (reference sequence). The CDR3 is made up of 17 amino acids. The CDR3 sequence is CASRKIRLAGDTDTQYF. CDR3 bases: TGTGCCAGCAGAAAAATCCGGCTAGCGGGAGACACAGATACGCAGTATTTT.

This rearrangement joins TRBV14 to TRBJ2-5, with D uncertain. The germline V gene encodes CDR1 SGHDN and CDR2 FVKESK. The length of the CDR3 is 14 residues. V lost 5 bases, J lost 4 bases, and 14 bases lay in between. Here the CDR3 reads CASSSGALGETQYF. CDR3 in DNA: TGTGCCAGCAGCTCAGGAGCTTTGGGAGAGACCCAGTACTTC.

This clone was counted a few times. The rearrangement uses TRBV27 and TRBJ2-1; 15 positions agree with TRBD2. The CDR3 totals 15 residues. Trimming cost V 6 bases and J 10 bases; bases outside gene matches: 7. From germline, CDR1 is MNHEY and CDR2 SMNVEV (reference sequence). In nucleotides, the CDR3 is TGTGCCAGCAGACAACGCGGGACTAGCGGGGGGGAGCAGTTCTTC. As protein: CASRQRGTSGGEQFF.

The chain combines TRBV29-1 with TRBJ2-5; TRBD1 matches at 8 bases. Per germline, CDR1 SQVTM and CDR2 ANQGSEA. J gave up 0 bases and V 6 bases, and 6 bases lay outside the gene matches. The CDR3 contains 14 residues. The CDR3 spells CSVTGTGNQETQYF. The CDR3 nucleotides are TGCAGCGTAACAGGGACAGGCAACCAAGAGACCCAGTACTTC.

About this clone: Other DNA sequences in this sample translate to the same CDR3. V and J are TRBV20-1 and TRBJ2-3; D possibly corresponds to TRBD1 (6 bases). The CDR3 runs 11 residues. Deletions cut 5 bases from V and 6 bases from J, with 9 bases between. CDR1 and CDR2 from the germline V gene are DFQATT and SNEGSKA (reference sequence). This CDR3 reads CSAEQGDTQYF. As DNA, the CDR3 is TGCAGTGCTGAACAGGGTGATACGCAGTATTTT.